What follows are 20 T cell receptor beta chains derived from one specimen sequenced in a study of Graves' ophthalmopathy and Graves' hyperthyroidism listed by TCRdb under 2018. The run used an Illumina HiSeq 2000. For repertoire sequencing, the TCR beta CDR3 regions were amplified from RNA transcripts. A first-round RT-PCR used HTBI primers with the Qiagen OneStep RT-PCR kit, followed by a second-round multiplex PCR, size selection and purification. Starting from the raw public reads, TCRdb applied fastp trimming at Q25, assembled clones with MiXCR and retained in-frame beta chains. Rows with a matching CDR3 protein are joined into one entry that keeps the most common DNA and genes. Across this sample there are 400,000 to 450,000 distinct CDR3 sequences, with 21% seen only once. The ten largest clones take up roughly 3% of the sample. Sample: peripheral blood. These receptors came from a woman under 30 with stable Graves' hyperthyroidism. Donor details come from another sample of the same person, matched by shared clones.

This clonotype was recorded many times. V gene TRBV6-1 combines with J gene TRBJ2-5; D is ambiguous. This CDR3 has 13 amino acids. CDR1 is MNHNS and CDR2 is SASEGT in the germline V gene. Deletions cut 4 bases from V and 4 bases from J, with 10 bases between. The CDR3 nucleotides read TGTGCCAGCAGTGTTCGGCGCCGAGAGACCCAGTACTTC. It codes for CASSVRRRETQYF.

The table lists this clonotype with many counts. The CDR3 bases are TGCAGTGCTGACAGGGGCAGGGATCAGCCCCAGCATTTT. Protein sequence: CSADRGRDQPQHF. The chain employs TRBV20-1 and TRBJ1-5; 8 bases map to TRBD1. The CDR3 loop spans 13 amino acids. V dropped 5 bases and J dropped 5; count of bases not matched to a gene: 5. Per the germline V gene, CDR1 is DFQATT and CDR2 is SNEGSKA (reference sequence).

This clonotype was counted many times. CDR3 coding DNA: TGTGCCAGCAGTCTCTTACAGGGGAGCAATCAGCCCCAGCATTTT. This sequence encodes CASSLLQGSNQPQHF. The chain links TRBV12-3 or TRBV12-4 to TRBJ1-5, with 7 nucleotides matching TRBD1. V trimming: 5 bases; J trimming: 1 base; junction bases outside the gene matches: 5. This CDR3 spans 15 amino acids.

The chain employs TRBV2 and TRBJ1-1; D not resolved. This CDR3 comprises 14 residues. V gave up 5 bases and J gave up 6 bases, with 16 bases separating them. Germline CDR1 SNHLY, CDR2 FYNNEI. The CDR3 loop is CASSNGLLGAEAFF. The CDR3 DNA follows: TGTGCCAGCAGTAATGGTCTCCTTGGGGCTGAAGCTTTCTTT.

This clonotype was detected only a few times. This may be a read error, as it is one base from a much larger clone. The V and J genes are TRBV12-3 or TRBV12-4 and TRBJ1-1, with a weak D call TRBD1 (5 bases). The CDR3 is 16 amino acids. CDR3 sequence (DNA): TGTGCCAGCAGTCCAAGGGCCCGGGGGGGATACACTGAAGCTTCCTTT. Its protein is CASSPRARGGYTEASF.

This clonotype has more than one count but fewer than ten. This chain uses TRBV5-8 with TRBJ2-5, with 8 positions matching TRBD1. Trimming cost V 1 base and J 0 bases; bases outside gene matches: 5. Looked up from germline, CDR1 is SGHTS and CDR2 is YDEGEE. This CDR3 region has 16 residues. The CDR3 DNA follows: TGTGCCAGCAGCTTGTTAGGACAGGGCTACCAAGAGACCCAGTACTTC. Translation gives CASSLLGQGYQETQYF.

This chain joins TRBV19 and TRBJ1-1, with D perhaps matching TRBD1 (5 bases). There are 18 residues in the CDR3. CDR1 is LNHDA, CDR2 SQIVND, per germline (reference sequence). With 4 bases removed from V and 0 bases from J, the gap between germline ends came to 21 bases. The CDR3 loop reads CASSTPGATVPMNTEAFF. Written as DNA, the CDR3 is TGTGCCAGTAGTACTCCCGGTGCGACAGTTCCTATGAACACTGAAGCTTTCTTT.

CDR3 loop: CASSLGEDSNQPQHF. For the CDR3, the DNA is TGTGCCAGCAGTTTAGGGGAGGACAGCAATCAGCCCCAGCATTTT. The V and J genes are TRBV12-3 or TRBV12-4 and TRBJ1-5; D gene ambiguous. The CDR3 is 15 amino acids. Trimming removed 1 base at V and 1 base at J, with 8 bases between.

This clonotype was observed at least ten times. This chain links TRBV2 with TRBJ1-5; TRBD1 matches 7 bases. Germline lookup yields CDR1 SNHLY and CDR2 FYNNEI. The CDR3 runs to 14 residues. J gave up 4 bases and V 6 bases, and 6 bases lay outside the gene matches. The CDR3 is CASRAGQSNQPQHF. The DNA for the CDR3 is TGTGCCAGCAGGGCGGGACAGTCAAATCAGCCCCAGCATTTT.

The sample holds many counts of this clonotype. The V call is TRBV2, the J call TRBJ1-6; 9 bases fit TRBD1. Germline-derived CDR1 and CDR2 are SNHLY and FYNNEI. The CDR3 contains 13 residues. The J segment lost 9 bases and the V segment lost 7 bases, leaving 4 bases of the junction unmatched. CDR3 in amino acids: CASMGQGRSPLHF. The CDR3 bases are TGTGCCAGCATGGGACAGGGTCGTTCACCCCTCCACTTT.

The chain combines TRBV5-1 with TRBJ2-2; D gene unclear. Trimming took 0 bases from V and 5 from J, leaving 5 bases between them. CDR3 length: 13 amino acids. Looked up from germline, CDR1 is SGHRS and CDR2 is YFSETQ. The CDR3 region is CASSLVETGELFF. The DNA for the CDR3 is TGCGCCAGCAGCTTGGTAGAGACCGGGGAGCTGTTTTTT.

This chain uses TRBV6-5 with TRBJ1-2; 9 bases are a match to TRBD1. This CDR3 region has 16 residues. Trimming cost V 2 bases and J 3 bases; bases outside gene matches: 7. The germline gives CDR1 MNHEY, CDR2 SVGAGI. CDR3 bases: TGTGCCAGCAGTTACGGACAGGGGCGTGTTGACTATGGCTACACCTTC. Protein sequence: CASSYGQGRVDYGYTF.

A remark on this clonotype: In this CDR3 the conserved last residue, phenylalanine or tryptophan, is missing, so a read error is likely. The DNA is omitted, as the CDR3 cannot be located on it reliably, and the CDR3 follows TCRdb's listing. The chain has TRBV11-2 and TRBJ1-5. The germline CDR1 and CDR2 sequences are SGHAT and FQNNGV. Termini included, the CDR3 measures 9 amino acids. CDR3 region: CASSLGRTE.

This clonotype was detected many times. The CDR3 region has the DNA TGCGCCAGCAGCGTTTTGGACAGTTTGAACACTGAAGCTTTCTTT. Protein: CASSVLDSLNTEAFF. The V gene is TRBV5-1, the J gene TRBJ1-1; tentatively, D is TRBD1 (6 bases). V lost 4 bases and J lost 0, with 13 bases in between. CDR3 size: 15 residues. Germline CDR1 is SGHRS and CDR2 is YFSETQ.

This clonotype was recorded at least ten times. V is TRBV28 and J is TRBJ2-4, with 10 bases matching TRBD2. Germline CDR1 is MDHEN and CDR2 is SYDVKM. The trim removed 6 bases at V and 12 bases at J, leaving 8 bases unmatched. The CDR3 covers 13 residues. The CDR3 sequence: CASSPPSSGGQYF. The CDR3 DNA reads as TGTGCCAGCAGCCCCCCCTCTAGCGGGGGTCAGTACTTC.

This rearrangement joins TRBV24-1 to TRBJ1-5; D is unclear. This CDR3 comprises 14 residues. Germline lookup yields CDR1 KGHDR and CDR2 SFDVKD. Trimming removed 4 bases from V and 5 bases from J, with 11 bases in between. The DNA of the CDR3 is TGTGCCACCAGTGACCCTGGCATCGATCAGCCCCAGCATTTT. This codes for CATSDPGIDQPQHF.

This clonotype was seen many times. The V gene is TRBV30, the J gene TRBJ1-1, with a possible D match to TRBD1 (6 bases). The ends were cut back, 1 base at V and 1 base at J, with 13 bases in the middle. The CDR3 is 15 residues long. CDR1 is GTSNPN, CDR2 SVGIG, per germline (reference sequence). CDR3 protein: CAWSEAGTQNTEAFF. In DNA, the CDR3 is TGTGCCTGGAGTGAGGCCGGGACACAGAACACTGAAGCTTTCTTT.

This clonotype was found many times. This rearrangement joins TRBV19 to TRBJ1-1, with a weak D call TRBD1 (6 bases). This CDR3 spans 14 amino acids. Germline CDR1 LNHDA, CDR2 SQIVND (reference sequence). Deletions cut 3 bases from V and 4 bases from J, with 12 bases between. CDR3 sequence: CASSMGSGVTEAFF. As DNA, the CDR3 is TGTGCCAGTAGTATGGGGTCAGGGGTCACTGAAGCTTTCTTT.

This clonotype was observed at least ten times. The chain recombines TRBV24-1 with TRBJ2-3, with 9 bases aligning to TRBD1. This CDR3 spans 16 amino acids. Germline CDR1 and CDR2: KGHDR and SFDVKD. The V and J ends lost 1 base and 2 bases, in that order; junction bases with no gene match: 3. The CDR3 DNA follows: TGTGCCACCAGTGATTTTACAGGGGGCCTCACAGATACGCAGTATTTT. It codes for CATSDFTGGLTDTQYF.

The V gene is TRBV11-2, the J gene TRBJ1-1, with TRBD1 identical over 7 bases. CDR1 and CDR2 from the germline V gene are SGHAT and FQNNGV. V was clipped by 5 bases and J by 0 bases; unmatched bases: 6. CDR3 length: 15 residues. This CDR3 reads CASSQMGQLNTEAFF. The CDR3 DNA is TGTGCCAGCAGCCAAATGGGACAGTTGAACACTGAAGCTTTCTTT. The full variable domain, with the rest looked up from reference TRBV11-2 and TRBJ1-1, is EAGVAQSPRYKIIEKRQSVAFWCNPISGHATLYWYQQILGQGPKLLIQFQNNGVVDDSQLPKDRFSAERLKGVDSTLKIQPAKLEDSAVYLCASSQMGQLNTEAFFGQGTRLTVV.